The T cell receptor beta chain under discussion was sequenced for a study of persistence of HIV-infected CD4 T cells. The immunoSEQ assay was version 4, run in survey mode. Produced via immunoSEQ multiplex PCR; TCRdb's table is partial and in-frame only. The sample has 7,500 to 8,500 clones, 60% to 70% seen once. Concerning this clone itself: What it recognizes is unknown.

Stimulation used around 9.1 ug/mL lysate from CMV-infected fibroblasts. Sorting selected CD4+ T cells upregulating both CD40 ligand and CD69. The sample here was CD4+ T cells sorted from PBMCs after approximately 20-hour stimulation, taken from a patient who received antiretroviral therapy. The receptor was derived from an adult man with HIV who was CMV-seropositive.

CDR3 DNA sequence: TGCGCCAGCAGTGAGTCGACGTTGTGGGAGGGCCCAAACGGGGAGCTGTTTTTT. Its translation is CASSESTLWEGPNGELFF. V usage is TRBV10-1 and J usage is TRBJ2-2, with 7 bases lining up with TRBD2. The CDR3 has 18 amino acids. With 0 bases clipped from V and 7 bases from J, the junction kept 14 bases outside the gene matches. Germline loops: CDR1 WNHNN, CDR2 SYGVQD (reference sequence).